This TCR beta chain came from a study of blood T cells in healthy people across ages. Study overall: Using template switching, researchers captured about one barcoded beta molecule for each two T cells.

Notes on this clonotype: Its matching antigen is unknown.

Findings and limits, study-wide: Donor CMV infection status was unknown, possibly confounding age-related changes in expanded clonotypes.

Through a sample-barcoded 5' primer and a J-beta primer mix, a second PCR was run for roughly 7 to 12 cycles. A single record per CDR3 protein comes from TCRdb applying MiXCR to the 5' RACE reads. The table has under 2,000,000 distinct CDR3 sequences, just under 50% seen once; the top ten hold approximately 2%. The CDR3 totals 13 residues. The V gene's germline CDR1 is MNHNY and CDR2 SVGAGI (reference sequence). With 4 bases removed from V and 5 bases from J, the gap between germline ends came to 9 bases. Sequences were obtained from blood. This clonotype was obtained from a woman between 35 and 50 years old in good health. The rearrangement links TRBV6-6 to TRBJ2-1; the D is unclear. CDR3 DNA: TGTGCCAGCAGTTCCGACTGGGACAATGAGCAGTTCTTC. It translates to CASSSDWDNEQFF.